This T cell receptor (beta chain) was observed in a study of neurological immune-mediated disorders. The starting material, 2 million PBMCs stored at -80 C, gave rise to the unsorted libraries. From the 5' RACE reads, TCRdb called clonotypes with MiXCR, one entry per CDR3 protein. The sample carries 36,000 or so distinct CDR3 sequences, 10% recorded once. Within the sample, this clonotype is medium-sized (0.01 to 0.1%). The target antigen is unknown. The length of the CDR3 is 15 residues. V shed 5 bases, J shed 4 bases, and the junction held 6 bases outside the gene matches. CDR1 and CDR2 (germline): DFQATT, SNEGSKA (reference sequence). General study findings and limits: In HTLV-1-associated myelopathy, TCR clonal expansion was greatest, whereas multiple sclerosis had the least, falling below healthy controls.

This rearrangement joins TRBV20-1 to TRBJ2-3; 13 nucleotides align to TRBD2. What was sequenced was PBMCs. This sequence originates from a woman aged 30 to 39 with HTLV-1-associated myelopathy (HAM/TSP). The DNA of the CDR3 is TGCAGTGCTCACCGACTAGCGGGGGGCCCAGATACGCAGTATTTT. As protein: CSAHRLAGGPDTQYF.